These 21 T cell receptor beta chains originate from one sample sequenced in a study of neurological immune-mediated disorders. Time point: longitudinal time-point 2. A single record per CDR3 protein comes from TCRdb applying MiXCR to the 5' RACE reads. The sample holds tens of thousands of distinct CDR3 sequences, approximately 13% seen once. Source material: PBMCs. These receptors were collected from a female donor with HTLV-1-associated myelopathy (HAM/TSP).

This clonotype has ten or more counts. The V and J genes are TRBV20-1 and TRBJ2-5; 11 nucleotides agree with TRBD2. This CDR3 has 16 residues. Per germline, CDR1 DFQATT and CDR2 SNEGSKA (reference sequence). V shed 4 bases, J shed 4 bases, and the junction held 11 bases outside the gene matches. The DNA for the CDR3 is TGCAGTGCTATTAGCGGGGGGGCCGGGAAGAGAGAGACCCAGTACTTC. It yields the protein CSAISGGAGKRETQYF.

This clonotype has at least ten counts. The chain has TRBV20-1 and TRBJ1-2, with 8 bases fitting TRBD1. After removal of 4 bases from V and 6 bases from J, the junction contained 7 bases not matched to a gene. This CDR3 is 13 amino acids long. The germline V gene has CDR1 DFQATT and CDR2 SNEGSKA (reference sequence). DNA for the CDR3: TGCAGTGCTATCAGGACAGGGAATGATGGCTACACCTTC. Amino acids: CSAIRTGNDGYTF.

This clonotype has more than one count but fewer than ten. The genes are TRBV11-1 and TRBJ2-6; 8 bases align to TRBD1. The germline gives CDR1 SGHAT, CDR2 FQDESV (reference sequence). The CDR3 covers 19 residues. The trim removed 4 bases at V and 0 bases at J, leaving 11 bases unmatched. CDR3 sequence: CASSSLGDRYLSGANVLTF. DNA for the CDR3: TGTGCCAGCAGCTCGCTCGGGGACAGGTATCTCTCTGGGGCCAACGTCCTGACTTTC.

The CDR3 sequence is CSVTGSWYEQYF. The CDR3 coding sequence is TGCAGCGTAACCGGGTCATGGTACGAGCAGTACTTC. The rearrangement uses TRBV29-1 and TRBJ2-7; D is unclear. Germline V gives CDR1 SQVTM, CDR2 ANQGSEA. V lost 6 bases and J 4 bases, leaving 13 bases between the germline ends. The CDR3 is made up of 12 amino acids.

This clonotype has only one observation. The J gene is TRBJ2-3, the V gene TRBV18; 7 nucleotides align to TRBD2. CDR1 KGHSH and CDR2 LQKENI come from the germline V gene. The CDR3 has 17 amino acids. With 6 bases clipped from V and 6 bases from J, the junction kept 18 bases outside the gene matches. The CDR3 loop is CASSISPLASGADTQYF. Here the CDR3 DNA reads TGTGCCAGCTCGATCTCCCCCCTGGCTAGCGGCGCGGATACGCAGTATTTT.

This clonotype was counted ten times or more. The rearrangement joins TRBV21-1 to TRBJ2-5; the table's TRBD1 call for D was not verified on the DNA. TRBV21-1 is listed as a pseudogene. CDR3 length: 19 amino acids. CDR3 bases: TGTGCCAGCAGCCCAGAGAAGGGATCAGGGTCCTTAAAACAAGAGACCCAGTACTTC. Translation: CASSPEKGSGSLKQETQYF.

This clonotype was seen repeatedly, ten times or more. The rearrangement uses TRBV12-3 or TRBV12-4 and TRBJ2-6; 7 bases map to TRBD1. The CDR3 spans 17 residues. With 7 bases clipped from V and 1 base from J, the junction kept 10 bases outside the gene matches. CDR3 residues: CASTSGTADSGANVLTF. The CDR3 DNA reads TGTGCCAGCACCTCCGGGACAGCCGATTCTGGGGCCAACGTCCTGACTTTC.

This clonotype was detected many times. This chain joins TRBV5-1 and TRBJ2-5; D is perhaps TRBD1 or TRBD2 (5 bases each). Germline-derived CDR1 and CDR2 are SGHRS and YFSETQ. The CDR3 has 14 residues. The V and J ends lost 2 bases and 7 bases respectively, with 15 bases between them. CDR3: CASSFGGLPGTQYF. In DNA form, the CDR3 reads TGCGCCAGCAGCTTTGGGGGATTACCGGGGACCCAGTACTTC.

This chain uses TRBV9 with TRBJ1-2; 8 positions agree with TRBD1. This CDR3 has 16 amino acids. Germline values: CDR1 SGDLS, CDR2 YYNGEE. The CDR3 spells CVNSVEARGPKDGYTF. DNA for the CDR3: TGTGTCAACAGCGTAGAGGCCAGGGGGCCAAAGGATGGCTACACCTTC. The complete variable domain, with remaining parts taken from reference TRBV9 and TRBJ1-2, reads DSGVTQTPKHLITATGQRVTLRCSPRSGDLSVYWYQQSLDQGLQFLIQYYNGEERAKGNILERFSAQQFPDLHSELNLSSLELGDSALYFCVNSVEARGPKDGYTFGSGTRLTVV.

This clonotype has ten or more counts. The CDR3 bases are TGTGCCAGCAGCCAGGAGATGAACACTGAAGCTTTCTTT. Its protein product is CASSQEMNTEAFF. The chain has TRBV14 and TRBJ1-1; D not certain. CDR3 length: 13 residues. Per the germline V gene, CDR1 is SGHDN and CDR2 is FVKESK. V shed 3 bases and J shed 0 bases, with 5 bases lying between them.

This clonotype was seen at least ten times. V gene TRBV12-3 or TRBV12-4 combines with J gene TRBJ1-1; 9 bases fit TRBD1. This CDR3 contains 14 residues. With 3 bases clipped from V and 8 bases from J, the junction kept 7 bases outside the gene matches. The CDR3 nucleotides are TGTGCCAGCAGTTTGGGACAGGGTGGGTCCGAAGCTTTCTTT. It codes for CASSLGQGGSEAFF.

This clonotype was seen at least ten times. V and J are TRBV20-1 and TRBJ2-7; 7 nucleotides line up with TRBD1. With V trimmed by 0 bases and J by 3 bases, 2 bases remained unmatched. Germline V gives CDR1 DFQATT, CDR2 SNEGSKA (reference sequence). The length of the CDR3 is 13 residues. This CDR3 is CSARESGGYEQYF. The DNA of the CDR3 is TGCAGTGCTAGAGAATCAGGGGGCTACGAGCAGTACTTC.

There are many counts of this clonotype. The chain recombines TRBV28 with TRBJ2-3; D remains ambiguous. There are 15 residues in the CDR3. V was cut by 2 bases and J by 0 bases, with 9 bases left in between. Germline V gene sequence: CDR1 MDHEN, CDR2 SYDVKM. The CDR3 nucleotides are TGTGCCAGCAGTTTACCCAGGACCAGCACAGATACGCAGTATTTT. Amino acids: CASSLPRTSTDTQYF.

This clonotype was counted at least ten times. V gene TRBV5-1 combines with J gene TRBJ2-2; D possibly corresponds to TRBD1 (5 bases). The germline V gene encodes CDR1 SGHRS and CDR2 YFSETQ. This CDR3 has 15 amino acids. Trimming left V 3 bases short and J 2 bases short, with 11 bases between. CDR3 amino acids: CASSSFDRNTGELFF. In DNA, the CDR3 is TGCGCCAGCAGCTCATTCGACAGAAACACCGGGGAGCTGTTTTTT.

This clonotype has at least ten counts. CDR3 protein: CVSRDSPPSYEQYF. The CDR3 DNA reads as TGTGTCTCGAGAGACAGTCCCCCCTCCTACGAGCAGTACTTC. V is TRBV27 and J is TRBJ2-7; weak D call: TRBD1 (5 bases). This CDR3 has 14 residues. Per germline, CDR1 MNHEY and CDR2 SMNVEV (reference sequence).

The sample holds many counts of this clonotype. The chain joins TRBV20-1 to TRBJ1-6, with D perhaps TRBD1 (6 bases). Germline lookup yields CDR1 DFQATT and CDR2 SNEGSKA (reference sequence). This CDR3 is 15 amino acids long. V lost 2 bases, J lost 5 bases, and 13 bases lay in between. The CDR3 is CSARSDRTDNSPLHF. CDR3 DNA sequence: TGCAGTGCTAGAAGCGATCGGACAGATAATTCACCCCTCCACTTT.

This clonotype was recorded at least ten times. This chain uses TRBV5-1 with TRBJ1-1; D unresolved. The germline CDR1 and CDR2 sequences are SGHRS and YFSETQ. Trimming cost V 0 bases and J 7 bases, with 10 bases left between them. This CDR3 contains 13 residues. The CDR3 protein is CASSLVAVDEAFF. In nucleotides, the CDR3 is TGCGCCAGCAGCTTGGTAGCGGTGGATGAAGCTTTCTTT.

This clonotype showed up many times. The chain is built from TRBV5-6 and TRBJ1-5; no firm D call. CDR1 and CDR2 (germline): SGHDT, YYEEEE. The CDR3 runs 14 residues. V lost 4 bases, J lost 7 bases, and 15 bases lay in between. The CDR3 loop reads CASSHWLVNQPQHF. The CDR3, as DNA: TGTGCCAGCAGCCATTGGTTAGTAAACCAGCCCCAGCATTTT.

This clonotype was seen ten or more times. The chain has TRBV6-5 and TRBJ2-3; 11 bases align to TRBD2. Germline-derived CDR1 and CDR2 are MNHEY and SVGAGI. Trimming took 2 bases from V and 5 from J; bases not matched to a gene: 6. CDR3 length: 16 residues. As DNA, the CDR3 is TGTGCCAGCAGTTACGTAGCGGGGGGGCCAAGAGATACGCAGTATTTT. Translating gives CASSYVAGGPRDTQYF.

There are many counts of this clonotype. The CDR3 loop reads CASSLDSGGETQYF. The CDR3 DNA reads TGCGCCAGCAGCTTGGATTCAGGGGGAGAGACCCAGTACTTC. This sequence joins TRBV5-1 and TRBJ2-5; 7 nucleotides match TRBD1. Trimming at V came to 0 bases and at J to 4 bases, leaving 3 bases not matched to a gene. Germline CDR1 is SGHRS and CDR2 is YFSETQ. This CDR3 is built from 14 residues.

This clonotype was observed many times. The chain carries TRBV24-1 and TRBJ2-7; D perhaps matches TRBD1 (6 bases). Germline-derived CDR1 and CDR2 are KGHDR and SFDVKD. The CDR3 sequence is 15 residues long. V was clipped by 2 bases and J by 7 bases, with 17 bases between them. CDR3 region: CATSDSKTGRREQYF. CDR3 coding DNA: TGTGCCACCAGTGATTCGAAGACAGGACGGCGGGAGCAGTACTTC.